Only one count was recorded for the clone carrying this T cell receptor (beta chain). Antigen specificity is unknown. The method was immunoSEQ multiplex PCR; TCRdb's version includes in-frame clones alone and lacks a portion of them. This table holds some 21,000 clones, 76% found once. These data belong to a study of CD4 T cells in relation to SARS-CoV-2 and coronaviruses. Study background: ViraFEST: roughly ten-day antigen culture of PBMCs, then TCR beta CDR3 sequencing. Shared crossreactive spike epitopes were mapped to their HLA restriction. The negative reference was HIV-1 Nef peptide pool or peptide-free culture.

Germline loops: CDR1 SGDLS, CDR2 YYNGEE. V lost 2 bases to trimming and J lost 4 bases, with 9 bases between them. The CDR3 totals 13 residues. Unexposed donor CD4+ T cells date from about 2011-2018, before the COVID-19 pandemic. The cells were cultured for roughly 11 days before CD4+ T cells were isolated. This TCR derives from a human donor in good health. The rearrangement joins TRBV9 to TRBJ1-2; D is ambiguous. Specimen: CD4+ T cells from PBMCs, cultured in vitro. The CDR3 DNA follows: TGTGCCAGCAGCGTCGGGAGAGGCTATGGCTACACCTTC. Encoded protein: CASSVGRGYGYTF.